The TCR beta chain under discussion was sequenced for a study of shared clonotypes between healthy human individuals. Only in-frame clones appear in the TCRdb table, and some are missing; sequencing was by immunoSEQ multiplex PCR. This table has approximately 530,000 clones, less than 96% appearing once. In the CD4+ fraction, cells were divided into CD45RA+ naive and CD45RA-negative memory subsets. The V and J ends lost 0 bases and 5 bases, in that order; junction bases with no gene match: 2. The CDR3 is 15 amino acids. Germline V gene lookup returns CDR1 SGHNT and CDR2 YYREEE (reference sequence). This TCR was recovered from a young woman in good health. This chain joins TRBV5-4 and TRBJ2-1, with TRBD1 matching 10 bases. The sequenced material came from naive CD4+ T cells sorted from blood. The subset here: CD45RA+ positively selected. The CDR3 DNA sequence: TGTGCCAGCAGCTTGGCTGGACAGGGGGACAATGAGCAGTTCTTC. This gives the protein CASSLAGQGDNEQFF. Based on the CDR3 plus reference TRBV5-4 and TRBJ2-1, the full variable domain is ETGVTQSPTHLIKTRGQQVTLRCSSQSGHNTVSWYQQALGQGPQFIFQYYREEENGRGNFPPRFSGLQFPNYSSELNVNALELDDSALYLCASSLAGQGDNEQFFGPGTRLTVL.